The clone carrying this T cell receptor (beta chain) turned up a few times. Its cognate antigen is unknown. The authors prepared the TCRbeta library with unique molecular identifiers. TCRdb ran MiXCR on the PCR reads and lists one entry per CDR3 protein. The sample consists of over 80,000 distinct CDR3 sequences, 23% of them appearing once. V lost 0 bases and J lost 2, with 5 bases in between. Looked up from germline, CDR1 is MNHEY and CDR2 is SVGEGT. This CDR3 spans 13 amino acids. The data originate from a study of T-cell reconstitution after alpha-beta-depleted transplantation in children. General study findings and limits: As was reported, about two months after transplant, alpha-beta T cells came from several hundred expanded graft clones. A year had passed since transplant, and T-cell counts and diversity by then came mostly from newly produced T cells. Some patients' high day-60 TCRbeta diversity was attributed to recipient cells surviving conditioning.

The J gene is TRBJ2-7, the V gene TRBV6-2 or TRBV6-3; unclear D gene. The material sequenced was PBMCs, taken before TCRalphabeta/CD19-depleted stem cell transplant. This TCR came from a boy aged 2 to 10 with acute lymphoblastic leukemia, due to receive a stem cell transplant. In DNA, the CDR3 is TGTGCCAGCAGTTACTCACCGACCTACGAGCAGTACTTC. Translating gives CASSYSPTYEQYF.